This T cell receptor (beta chain) was sequenced during a study of OX40 agonist ivuxolimab in advanced cancers. Findings and limits, study-wide: Among the least clonally expanded were partial responders at 0.1-3.0 mg/kg.

In its sample, this clone was seen a few times. Its specificity is not known. Per germline, CDR1 MDHEN and CDR2 SYDVKM. The V and J ends lost 2 bases and 7 bases respectively, with 11 bases between them. This CDR3 has 13 amino acids. Exclusion applied to patients with autoimmune disease history or systemic immunosuppression. The investigators sampled blood at baseline, at cycle 4 day 1, and at cycle 7 day 1. Sequenced by immunoSEQ multiplex PCR; TCRdb stores in-frame clones only, minus some. Among about 60,000 clones, roughly nine tenths were seen once, and the ten largest hold 0.65% to 0.7%. The gene calls are TRBV28 and TRBJ1-1; unclear D gene. The sequence was obtained from an adult with an advanced solid tumor such as melanoma, head and neck, liver or kidney cancer. The material was CD4+ or CD8+ T cells sorted from blood, obtained in a trial of the OX40 agonist ivuxolimab. This CDR3 is CASSLRPALEAFF. As DNA, the CDR3 is TGTGCCAGCAGTTTAAGGCCAGCCCTTGAAGCTTTCTTT. Combining the CDR3 with reference TRBV28 and TRBJ1-1 gives the whole variable domain DVKVTQSSRYLVKRTGEKVFLECVQDMDHENMFWYRQDPGLGLRLIYFSYDVKMKEKGDIPEGYSVSREKKERFSLILESASTNQTSMYLCASSLRPALEAFFGQGTRLTVV.